This TCR beta chain was identified in a study of shared clonotypes between healthy human individuals (dated by TCRdb to about 2020). Turning to the overall study: The cohort comprised a couple of women and a few men aged 18 to 49 years. For each donor, CD4 naive and CD4 memory were each given three plates, CD8 naive was given two plates, and CD8 memory was given one plate. To estimate repertoire size and how much clonotype sharing occurs between individuals, the study deeply sequenced the blood TCR repertoires of 5 or 6 healthy adults. To increase sequencing depth and limit assay-specific biases, TCR repertoire library preparation and sequencing were carried out by different laboratories using diverse techniques. Leukapheresis yielded between about 0.9 and 9 billion PBMCs per donor. Overall results and qualifications from the work: Even with the large sequencing depth, rarefaction of the sorted-subset datasets indicated that sequencing was incomplete. Naive subsets generally had larger estimated clonotype richness than memory subsets. Across several donors, 4.5% to 6.5% of naive CD4, roughly 3.3% of naive CD8, about 2% of memory CD4, and approximately 0.4% of memory CD8 clonotypes were shared. Because the study included only a small number of donors, the genetic and exposure-history diversity represented was limited. Only blood was sampled, and tissue TCR repertoires likely differ from those in blood. Based on pairwise subsampling, the degree of clonotype sharing among donors was expected to be affected by sequencing depth. Compared with non-shared clonotypes, clonotypes shared by all four sorted-subset donors had higher generation probabilities.

About this clone: It lacks a known antigen. Base qualities are not recorded, but no much larger clone differs from it by a single base.

V is reduced by 0 bases and J by 7 bases, leaving a spacing of 14 bases between them. The CDR3 measures 16 amino acids from cysteine to phenylalanine. The kept DNA is CDR3 alone, 48 bases in frame from the first base. The CDR1 and CDR2 encoded by the germline V gene are SGHDT and YYEEEE. Healthy HIV-negative adults with no recently reported acute infections or vaccinations were included as donors. Every donor was a Caucasian adult living in Nashville, Tennessee, USA. CD4+ T cells were enriched through magnetic negative selection, after which naive cells were positively selected on CD45RA and the remaining negative fraction served as the memory subset. Blood was collected by leukapheresis, and PBMCs were isolated by Ficoll-Histopaque density gradient centrifugation and then cryopreserved in liquid nitrogen vapor phase. Analytical flow cytometry was used to check the purity and quantity of every magnetically sorted T cell population. Genomic DNA was isolated from each sorted fraction and quantified by UV absorbance on a Nanodrop 2000c.

Using the deep immunoSEQ assay, TCR CDR3 regions were amplified from genomic DNA by multiplex PCR. Extracted genomic DNA from each cell subset was distributed evenly across all wells of several immunoSEQ 96-well plates, and each plate was treated as a replicate. For sorted subsets, approximately 190 ng of genomic DNA, equivalent to roughly 30,000 T cell genomes, went into each replicate PCR. The purified libraries were quantified using a Qubit 3.0 fluorometer, sized with a Bioanalyzer 2100, and then quantified again using the KAPA Library Quantification kit. Each immunoSEQ 96-well plate was sequenced on its own single-read 150-cycle Illumina NextSeq 550 flow cell. The authors' pipeline ran thus. Because the immunoSEQ output included only junctional sequences and no quality scores, the filtering could not be the same as the filtering used for full-length reads. Sequences were annotated with PyIR, a Python wrapper for IgBLAST v1.9, using IMGT germline references to assign V/J genes and CDR3. Reads were filtered out if the reads had weak V/J assignments (E-value above 1e-6), no CDR3, stop codons, out-of-frame junctions, or ambiguous translated residues. V3J clonotypes were defined by identical inferred V gene, J gene, and CDR3 amino acid sequence. To compute the percentage overlap between repertoires, the number of shared unique clonotypes was divided by the size of the smaller repertoire. Repertoire richness was assessed with RTK rarefaction, the Chao1 estimator, and Recon v2.1 estimates of unobserved clonotypes. For all TCRbeta clonotypes obtained by the gDNA method from a handful of donors, generation probabilities were computed with OLGA. TCRdb provides this immuneACCESS table in a form limited to in-frame rearrangements. Some clones are lacking; in checked studies, under half of them reflect an unresolved V gene, and why the rest are absent is not known. Clonal size and the V and J genes are those of that table, whereas D and trimming came from the DNA. Within this sample are about 2 million clones, with 95% of them counted one time only. The ten largest account for around 0.13% of the sample.

This TCR came from a man aged 18 to 30 in good health. The chain links TRBV5-6 with TRBJ1-6; TRBD1 is a possible D gene, resting on 6 matching bases. Sequencing was done on a sample of naive CD4+ T cells sorted from blood. Per the publication, the cell subset or site label means: CD45RA+ positively selected. The DNA sequence reads TGTGCCAGCAGCTTGGGCGCCACAGGGCTCAATTCACCCCTCCACTTT. The translation is CASSLGATGLNSPLHF.